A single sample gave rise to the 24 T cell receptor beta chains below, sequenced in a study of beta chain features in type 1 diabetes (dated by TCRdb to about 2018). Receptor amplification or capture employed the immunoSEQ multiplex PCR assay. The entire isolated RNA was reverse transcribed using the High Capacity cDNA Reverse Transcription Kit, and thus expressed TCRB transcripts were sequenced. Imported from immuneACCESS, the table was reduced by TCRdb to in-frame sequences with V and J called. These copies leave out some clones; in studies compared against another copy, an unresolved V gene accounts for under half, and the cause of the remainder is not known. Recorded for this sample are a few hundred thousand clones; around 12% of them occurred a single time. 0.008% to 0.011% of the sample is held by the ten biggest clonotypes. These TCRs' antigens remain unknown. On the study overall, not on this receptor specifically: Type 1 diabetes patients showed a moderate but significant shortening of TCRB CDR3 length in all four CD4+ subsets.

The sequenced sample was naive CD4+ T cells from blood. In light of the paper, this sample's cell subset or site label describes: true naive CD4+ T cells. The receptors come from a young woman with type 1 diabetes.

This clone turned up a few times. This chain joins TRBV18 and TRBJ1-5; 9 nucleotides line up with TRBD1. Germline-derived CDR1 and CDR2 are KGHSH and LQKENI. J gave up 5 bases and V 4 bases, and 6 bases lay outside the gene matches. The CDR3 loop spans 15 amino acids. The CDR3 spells CASSRSGQGDQPQHF. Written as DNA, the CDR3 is TGTGCCAGCTCACGGTCGGGACAGGGCGATCAGCCCCAGCATTTT.

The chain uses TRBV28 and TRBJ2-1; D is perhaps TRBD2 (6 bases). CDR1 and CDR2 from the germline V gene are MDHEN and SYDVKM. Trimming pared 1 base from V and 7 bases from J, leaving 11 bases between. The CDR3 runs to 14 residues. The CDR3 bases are TGTGCCAGCAGTTTATATCTAGCGAGGAATGAGCAGTTCTTC. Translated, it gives CASSLYLARNEQFF.

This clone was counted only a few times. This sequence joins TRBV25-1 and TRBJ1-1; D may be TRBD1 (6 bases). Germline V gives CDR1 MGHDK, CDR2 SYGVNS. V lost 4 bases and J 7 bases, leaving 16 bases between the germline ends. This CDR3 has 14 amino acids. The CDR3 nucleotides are TGTGCCAGCAGTGTTATGTTGGGGGCGGGTGAAGCTTTCTTT. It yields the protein CASSVMLGAGEAFF.

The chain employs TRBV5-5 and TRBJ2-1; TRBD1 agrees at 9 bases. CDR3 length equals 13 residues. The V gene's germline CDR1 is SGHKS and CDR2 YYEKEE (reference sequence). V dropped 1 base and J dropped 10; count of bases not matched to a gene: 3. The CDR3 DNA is TGTGCCAGCAGCTTGAACAGGGGGCAGGAGCAGTTCTTC. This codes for CASSLNRGQEQFF. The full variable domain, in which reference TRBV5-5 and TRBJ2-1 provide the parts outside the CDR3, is DAGVTQSPTHLIKTRGQQVTLRCSPISGHKSVSWYQQVLGQGPQFIFQYYEKEERGRGNFPDRFSARQFPNYSSELNVNALLLGDSALYLCASSLNRGQEQFFGPGTRLTVL.

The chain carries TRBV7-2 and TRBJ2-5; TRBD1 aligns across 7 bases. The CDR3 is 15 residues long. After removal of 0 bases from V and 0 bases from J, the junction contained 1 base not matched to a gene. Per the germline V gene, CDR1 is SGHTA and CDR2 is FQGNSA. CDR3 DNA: TGTGCCAGCAGCTTAGCGGGACAGTACCAAGAGACCCAGTACTTC. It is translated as CASSLAGQYQETQYF.

The CDR3 region has the DNA TGTGCCAGCAGCTTAGGTGGCGGAGAACAATACGAGCAGTACTTC. It translates to CASSLGGGEQYEQYF. The V call is TRBV7-2, the J call TRBJ2-7; D gene uncertain. The CDR3 runs 15 residues. Trimming took off 1 base at V and 4 bases at J, with 14 bases between the two ends. The germline V gene encodes CDR1 SGHTA and CDR2 FQGNSA.

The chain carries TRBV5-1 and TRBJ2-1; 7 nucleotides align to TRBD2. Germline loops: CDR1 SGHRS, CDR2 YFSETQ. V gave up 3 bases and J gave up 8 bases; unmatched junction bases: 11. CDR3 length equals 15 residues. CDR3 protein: CASSSQPTSTDEQFF. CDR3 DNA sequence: TGCGCCAGCAGCTCCCAGCCGACTAGCACCGATGAGCAGTTCTTC. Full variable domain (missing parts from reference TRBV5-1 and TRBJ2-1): KAGVTQTPRYLIKTRGQQVTLSCSPISGHRSVSWYQQTPGQGLQFLFEYFSETQRNKGNFPGRFSGRQFSNSRSEMNVSTLELGDSALYLCASSSQPTSTDEQFFGPGTRLTVL.

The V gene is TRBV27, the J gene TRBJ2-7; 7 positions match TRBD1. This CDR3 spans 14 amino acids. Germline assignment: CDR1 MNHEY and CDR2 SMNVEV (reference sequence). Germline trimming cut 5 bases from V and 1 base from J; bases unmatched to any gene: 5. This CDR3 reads CASSEGQVSYEQYF. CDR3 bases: TGTGCCAGCAGTGAAGGACAGGTGTCCTACGAGCAGTACTTC.

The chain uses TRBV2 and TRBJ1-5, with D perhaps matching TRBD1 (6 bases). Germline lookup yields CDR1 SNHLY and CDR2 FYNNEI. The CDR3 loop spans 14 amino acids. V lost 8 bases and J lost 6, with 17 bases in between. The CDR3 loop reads CASRNRVLGQPQHF. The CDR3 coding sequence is TGTGCCAGCCGGAACAGGGTTCTGGGTCAGCCCCAGCATTTT.

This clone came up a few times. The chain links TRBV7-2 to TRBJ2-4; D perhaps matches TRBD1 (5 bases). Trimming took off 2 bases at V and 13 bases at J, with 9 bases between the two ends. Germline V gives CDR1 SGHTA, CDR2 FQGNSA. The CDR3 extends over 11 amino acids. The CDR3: CASSLRGPQYF. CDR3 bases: TGTGCCAGCAGCTTAAGGGGCCCCCAGTACTTC.

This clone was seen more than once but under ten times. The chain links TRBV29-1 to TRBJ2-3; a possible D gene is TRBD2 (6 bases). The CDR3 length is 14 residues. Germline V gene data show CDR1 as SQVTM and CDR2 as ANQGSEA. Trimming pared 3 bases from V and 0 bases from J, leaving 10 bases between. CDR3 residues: CSVDRRGSTDTQYF. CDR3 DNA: TGCAGCGTTGACCGACGGGGGAGCACAGATACGCAGTATTTT.

The CDR3 DNA reads TGTGCCAGCAGCTCATCCCCCGGCGGGGTTACCTACGAGCAGTACTTC. Translating gives CASSSSPGGVTYEQYF. The chain joins TRBV5-6 to TRBJ2-7, with D possibly being TRBD2 (6 bases). The CDR3 is made up of 16 amino acids. CDR1 SGHDT and CDR2 YYEEEE come from the germline V gene. Between the trimmed V and J ends, which lost 3 bases and 2 bases, there was a span of 18 bases.

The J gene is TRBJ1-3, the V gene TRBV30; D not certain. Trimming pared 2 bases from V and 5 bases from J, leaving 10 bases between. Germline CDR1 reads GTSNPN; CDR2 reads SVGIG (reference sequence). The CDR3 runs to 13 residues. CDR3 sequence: CAWSQDIRNTIYF. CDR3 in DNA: TGTGCCTGGAGTCAAGACATCCGAAACACCATATATTTT.

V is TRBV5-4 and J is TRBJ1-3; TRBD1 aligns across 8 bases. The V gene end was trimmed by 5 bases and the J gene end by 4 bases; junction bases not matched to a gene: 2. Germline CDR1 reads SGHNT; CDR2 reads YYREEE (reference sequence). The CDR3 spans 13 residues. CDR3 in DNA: TGTGCCAGCAGTTCAGGGGGCGGAAACACCATATATTTT. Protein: CASSSGGGNTIYF.

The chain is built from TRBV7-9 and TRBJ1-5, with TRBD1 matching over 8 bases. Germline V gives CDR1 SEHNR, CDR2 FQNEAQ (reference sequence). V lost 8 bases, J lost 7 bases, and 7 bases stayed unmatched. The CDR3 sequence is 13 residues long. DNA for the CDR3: TGTGCCAGCGGGGGACAGGCGGGCCAGCCCCAGCATTTT. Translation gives CASGGQAGQPQHF. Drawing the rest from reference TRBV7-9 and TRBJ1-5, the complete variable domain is DTGVSQNPRHKITKRGQNVTFRCDPISEHNRLYWYRQTLGQGPEFLTYFQNEAQLEKSRLLSDRFSAERPKGSFSTLEIQRTEQGDSAMYLCASGGQAGQPQHFGDGTRLSIL.

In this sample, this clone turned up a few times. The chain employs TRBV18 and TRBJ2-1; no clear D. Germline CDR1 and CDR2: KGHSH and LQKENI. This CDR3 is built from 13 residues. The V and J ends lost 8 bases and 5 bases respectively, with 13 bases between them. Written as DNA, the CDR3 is TGTGCCAGCCGCCTCGGCGGCGACAATGAGCAGTTCTTC. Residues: CASRLGGDNEQFF.

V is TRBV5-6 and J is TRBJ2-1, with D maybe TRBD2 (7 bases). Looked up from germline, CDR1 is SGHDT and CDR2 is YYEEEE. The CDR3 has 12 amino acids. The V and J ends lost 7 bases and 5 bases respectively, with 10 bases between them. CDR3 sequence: CASGGAHNEQFF. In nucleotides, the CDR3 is TGTGCCAGCGGGGGGGCACACAATGAGCAGTTCTTC.

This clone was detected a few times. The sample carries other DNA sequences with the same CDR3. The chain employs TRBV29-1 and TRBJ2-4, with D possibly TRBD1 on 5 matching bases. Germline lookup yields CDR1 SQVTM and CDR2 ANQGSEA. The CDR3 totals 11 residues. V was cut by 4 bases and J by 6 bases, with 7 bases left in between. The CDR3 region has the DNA TGCAGCGTTGGGCAGGGAAACATTCAGTACTTC. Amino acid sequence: CSVGQGNIQYF.

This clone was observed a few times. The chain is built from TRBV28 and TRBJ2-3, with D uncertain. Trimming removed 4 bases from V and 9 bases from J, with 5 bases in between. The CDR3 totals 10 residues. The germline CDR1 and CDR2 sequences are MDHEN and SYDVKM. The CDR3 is CASSSLTQYF. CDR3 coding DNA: TGTGCCAGCAGTTCCCTCACGCAGTATTTT.

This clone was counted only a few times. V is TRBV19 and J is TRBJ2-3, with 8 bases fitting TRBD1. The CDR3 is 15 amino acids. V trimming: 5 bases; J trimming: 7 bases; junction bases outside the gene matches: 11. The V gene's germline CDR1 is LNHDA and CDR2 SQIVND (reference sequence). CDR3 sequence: CASSGRTGTGHTQYF. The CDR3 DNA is TGTGCCAGTAGTGGAAGGACAGGGACTGGGCATACGCAGTATTTT. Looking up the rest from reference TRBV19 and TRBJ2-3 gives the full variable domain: DGGITQSPKYLFRKEGQNVTLSCEQNLNHDAMYWYRQDPGQGLRLIYYSQIVNDFQKGDIAEGYSVSREKKESFPLTVTSAQKNPTAFYLCASSGRTGTGHTQYFGPGTRLTVL.

The CDR3: CASSFLAGESSGANVLTF. For the CDR3, the DNA is TGTGCCAGCAGCTTTTTGGCGGGAGAGTCGTCTGGGGCCAACGTCCTGACTTTC. This chain links TRBV11-2 with TRBJ2-6; 7 positions agree with TRBD2. Germline CDR1 SGHAT, CDR2 FQNNGV. CDR3 length: 18 residues. The trim removed 3 bases at V and 1 base at J, leaving 9 bases unmatched.

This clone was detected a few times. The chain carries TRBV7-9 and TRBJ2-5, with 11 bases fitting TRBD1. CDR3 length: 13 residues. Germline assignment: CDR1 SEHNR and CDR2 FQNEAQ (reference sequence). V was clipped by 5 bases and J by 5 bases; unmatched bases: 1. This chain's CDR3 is CASSRDRGETQYF. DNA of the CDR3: TGTGCCAGCAGCCGGGACAGGGGGGAGACCCAGTACTTC.

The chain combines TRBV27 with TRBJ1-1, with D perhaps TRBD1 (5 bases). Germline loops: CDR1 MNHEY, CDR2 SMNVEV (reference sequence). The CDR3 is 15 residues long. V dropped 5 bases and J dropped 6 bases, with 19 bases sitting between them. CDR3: CASSPQGFEASEAFF. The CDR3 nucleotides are TGTGCCAGCAGTCCTCAGGGCTTTGAGGCTTCTGAAGCTTTCTTT.

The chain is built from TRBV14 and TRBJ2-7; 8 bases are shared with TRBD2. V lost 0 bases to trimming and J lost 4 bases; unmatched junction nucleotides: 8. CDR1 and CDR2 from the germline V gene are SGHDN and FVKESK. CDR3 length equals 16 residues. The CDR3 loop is CASSQDRGTRVYEQYF. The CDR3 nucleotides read TGTGCCAGCAGCCAAGATCGAGGGACTAGGGTTTACGAGCAGTACTTC.